This T cell receptor (beta chain) was identified in a study of T cell responses to AZD1222 COVID-19 vaccine. Assay: immunoSEQ multiplex PCR; the TCRdb copy retains only in-frame clones and omits some. Of about 120,000 clones in the sample, 88% were seen once. The germline V gene encodes CDR1 SQVTM and CDR2 ANQGSEA. The ends were cut back, 6 bases at V and 1 base at J, with 18 bases in the middle. The CDR3 has 15 amino acids. This clone was seen a single time. Its antigen is currently unknown. Points from the study as a whole: Clonal diversity was possibly underestimated; the donors were predominantly white British and more often female.

The rearrangement joins TRBV29-1 to TRBJ1-1, with D maybe TRBD1 (5 bases). This specimen consisted of peripheral blood, obtained on day 0 of AZD1222 vaccination. This clonotype was obtained from an adult in good health. CDR3 amino acids: CSVGGGEVRNTEAFF. In DNA form, the CDR3 reads TGCAGCGTGGGGGGTGGAGAGGTGCGGAACACTGAAGCTTTCTTT.